This TCR beta chain was found in a study of CD8+ T cells in alopecia areata. Whole-study context: In an open-label trial, patients got 5 to 10 mg tofacitinib twice daily. Tofacitinib was given for 6 to 18 months, then stopped for 6 months.

The V gene's germline CDR1 is SEHNR and CDR2 FQNEAQ (reference sequence). The CDR3 extends over 18 amino acids. Trimming cost V 5 bases and J 4 bases, with 24 bases left between them. Findings of the study overall: In blood and scalp, many expanded lesional clones persisted during tofacitinib. Administration of tofacitinib significantly diminished scalp clonality and expanded CD8+ clones within the top 100.

Treatment here: oral pan-JAK inhibitor, 5-10 mg twice daily. This clone came up a few times. Its specificity is not known. Extracted RNA was reverse transcribed into cDNA, the sequencing template. The repertoire was sequenced with immunoSEQ multiplex PCR; TCRdb's copy has only in-frame clones and lacks some. The data hold fewer than 250,000 clones, with 35% to 40% observed a single time. The source is a human donor with alopecia areata. The sequencing used CD4+ T cells sorted from blood, collected at roughly week 30, from a patient treated with tofacitinib. This chain uses TRBV7-9 with TRBJ2-1; D might be TRBD2 (6 bases). The CDR3 reads CASSLLASLGARYNEQFF. DNA for the CDR3: TGTGCCAGCAGCCTCCTAGCGAGCCTCGGGGCCCGTTACAATGAGCAGTTCTTC.